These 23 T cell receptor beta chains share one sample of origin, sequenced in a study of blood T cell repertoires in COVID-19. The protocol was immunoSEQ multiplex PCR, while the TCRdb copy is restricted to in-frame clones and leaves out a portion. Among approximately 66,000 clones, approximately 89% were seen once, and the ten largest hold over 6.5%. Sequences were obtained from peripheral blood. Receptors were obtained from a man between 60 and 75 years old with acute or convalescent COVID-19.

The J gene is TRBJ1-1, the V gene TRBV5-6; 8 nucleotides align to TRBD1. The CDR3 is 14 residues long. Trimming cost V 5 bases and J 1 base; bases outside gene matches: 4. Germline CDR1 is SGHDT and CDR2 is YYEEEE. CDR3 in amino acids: CASRPTGGNTEAFF. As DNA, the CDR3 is TGTGCCAGCAGGCCAACAGGGGGGAACACTGAAGCTTTCTTT.

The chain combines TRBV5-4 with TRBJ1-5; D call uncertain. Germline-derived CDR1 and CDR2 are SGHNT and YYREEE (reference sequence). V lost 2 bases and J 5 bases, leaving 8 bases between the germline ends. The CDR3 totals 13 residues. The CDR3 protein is CASSLDQDQPQHF. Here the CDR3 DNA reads TGTGCCAGCAGCTTAGATCAGGATCAGCCCCAGCATTTT.

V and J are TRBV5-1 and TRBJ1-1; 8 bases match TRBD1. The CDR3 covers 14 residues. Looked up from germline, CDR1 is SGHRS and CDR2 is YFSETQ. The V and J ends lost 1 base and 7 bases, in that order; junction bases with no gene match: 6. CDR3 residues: CASSLPQGASEAFF. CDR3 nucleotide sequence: TGCGCCAGCAGCTTGCCGCAGGGGGCGAGTGAAGCTTTCTTT.

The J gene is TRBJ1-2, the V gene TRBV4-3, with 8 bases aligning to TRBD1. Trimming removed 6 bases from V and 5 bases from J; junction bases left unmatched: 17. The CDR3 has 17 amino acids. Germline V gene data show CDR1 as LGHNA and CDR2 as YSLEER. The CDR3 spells CASSQFVGDRIDYGYTF. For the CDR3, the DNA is TGCGCCAGCAGTCAATTCGTAGGGGACAGGATAGATTATGGCTACACCTTC.

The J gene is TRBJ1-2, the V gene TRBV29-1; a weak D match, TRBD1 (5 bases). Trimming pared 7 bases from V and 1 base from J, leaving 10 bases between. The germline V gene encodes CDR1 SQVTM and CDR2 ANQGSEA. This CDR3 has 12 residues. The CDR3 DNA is TGCAGCGGAAGTGACAGTAACTATGGCTACACCTTC. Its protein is CSGSDSNYGYTF.

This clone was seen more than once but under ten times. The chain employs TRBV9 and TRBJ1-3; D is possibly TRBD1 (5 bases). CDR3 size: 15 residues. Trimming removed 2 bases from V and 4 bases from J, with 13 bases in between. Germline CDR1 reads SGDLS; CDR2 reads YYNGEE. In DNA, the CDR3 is TGTGCCAGCAGCGTCGGAGGGGCAGAAGGAAACACCATATATTTT. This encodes CASSVGGAEGNTIYF.

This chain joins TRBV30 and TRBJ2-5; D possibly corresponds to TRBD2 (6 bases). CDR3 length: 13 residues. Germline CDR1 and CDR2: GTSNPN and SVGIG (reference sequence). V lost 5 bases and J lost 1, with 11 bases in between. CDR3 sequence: CAWGGDLQETQYF. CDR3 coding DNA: TGTGCCTGGGGCGGGGATCTCCAAGAGACCCAGTACTTC.

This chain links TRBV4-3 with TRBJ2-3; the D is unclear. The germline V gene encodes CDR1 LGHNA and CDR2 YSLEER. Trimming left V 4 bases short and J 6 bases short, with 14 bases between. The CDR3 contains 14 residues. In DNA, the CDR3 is TGCGCCAGCAGCCGTTTAGCCGGTACTGATACGCAGTATTTT. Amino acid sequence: CASSRLAGTDTQYF.

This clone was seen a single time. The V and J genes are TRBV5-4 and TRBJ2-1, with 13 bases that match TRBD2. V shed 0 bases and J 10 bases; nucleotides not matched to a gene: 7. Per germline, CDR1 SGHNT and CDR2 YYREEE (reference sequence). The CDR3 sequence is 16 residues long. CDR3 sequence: CASSLAWGTSGDEQFF. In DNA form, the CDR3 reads TGTGCCAGCAGCTTGGCCTGGGGGACTAGCGGGGACGAGCAGTTCTTC.

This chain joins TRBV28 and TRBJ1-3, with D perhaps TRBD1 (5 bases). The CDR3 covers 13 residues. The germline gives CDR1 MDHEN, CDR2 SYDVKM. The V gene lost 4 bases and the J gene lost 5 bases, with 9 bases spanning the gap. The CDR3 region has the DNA TGTGCCAGCAGTTCTGGGGCGAGAAACACCATATATTTT. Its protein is CASSSGARNTIYF.

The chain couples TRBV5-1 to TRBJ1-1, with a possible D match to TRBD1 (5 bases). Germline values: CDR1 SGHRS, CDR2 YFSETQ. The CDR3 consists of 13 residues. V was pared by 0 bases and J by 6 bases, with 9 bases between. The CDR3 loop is CASSLAWGAEAFF. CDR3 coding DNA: TGCGCCAGCAGCTTGGCGTGGGGGGCTGAAGCTTTCTTT. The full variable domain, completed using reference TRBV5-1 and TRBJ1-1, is KAGVTQTPRYLIKTRGQQVTLSCSPISGHRSVSWYQQTPGQGLQFLFEYFSETQRNKGNFPGRFSGRQFSNSRSEMNVSTLELGDSALYLCASSLAWGAEAFFGQGTRLTVV.

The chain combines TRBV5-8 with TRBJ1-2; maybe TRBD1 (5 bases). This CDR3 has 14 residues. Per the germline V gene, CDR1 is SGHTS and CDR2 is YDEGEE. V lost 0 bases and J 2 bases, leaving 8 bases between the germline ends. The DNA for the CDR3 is TGTGCCAGCAGCTTGGGCAGGGAAAACTATGGCTACACCTTC. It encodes CASSLGRENYGYTF.

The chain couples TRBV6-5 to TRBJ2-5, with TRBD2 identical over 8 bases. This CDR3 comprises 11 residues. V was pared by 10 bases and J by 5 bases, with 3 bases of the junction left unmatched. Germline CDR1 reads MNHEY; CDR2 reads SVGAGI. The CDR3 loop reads CATREGETQYF. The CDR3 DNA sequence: TGTGCCACCCGGGAGGGGGAGACCCAGTACTTC.

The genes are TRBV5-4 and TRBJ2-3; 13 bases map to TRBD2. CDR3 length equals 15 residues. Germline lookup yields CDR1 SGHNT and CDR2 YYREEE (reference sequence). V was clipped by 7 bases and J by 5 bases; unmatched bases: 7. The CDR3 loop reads CASELAGGREDTQYF. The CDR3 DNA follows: TGTGCCAGCGAACTAGCGGGGGGGAGGGAAGATACGCAGTATTTT.

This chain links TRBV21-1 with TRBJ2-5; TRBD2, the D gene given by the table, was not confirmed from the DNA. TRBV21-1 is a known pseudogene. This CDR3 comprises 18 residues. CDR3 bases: TGTGCCAGCAGCACGCCCGGGACTAGCGGGGGGGCCGCAAAGACCCAGTACTTC. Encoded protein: CASSTPGTSGGAAKTQYF.

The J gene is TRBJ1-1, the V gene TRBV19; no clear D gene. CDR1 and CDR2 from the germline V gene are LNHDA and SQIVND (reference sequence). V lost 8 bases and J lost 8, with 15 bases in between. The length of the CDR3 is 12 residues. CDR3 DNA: TGTGCCAGTTCCGCCCGGACTGCAGAAGCTTTCTTT. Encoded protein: CASSARTAEAFF.

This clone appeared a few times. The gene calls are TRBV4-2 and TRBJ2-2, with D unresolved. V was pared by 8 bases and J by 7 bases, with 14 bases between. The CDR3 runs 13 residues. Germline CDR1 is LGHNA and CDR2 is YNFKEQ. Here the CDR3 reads CASARSHGGELFF. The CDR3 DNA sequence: TGTGCCAGCGCACGGTCCCACGGCGGGGAGCTGTTTTTT.

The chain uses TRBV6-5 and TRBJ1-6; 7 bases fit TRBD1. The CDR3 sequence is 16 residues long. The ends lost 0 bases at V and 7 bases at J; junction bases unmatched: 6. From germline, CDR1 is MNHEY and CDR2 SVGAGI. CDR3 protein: CASSYSSGTENSPLHF. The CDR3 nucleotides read TGTGCCAGCAGTTACTCGTCGGGGACAGAGAATTCACCCCTCCACTTT.

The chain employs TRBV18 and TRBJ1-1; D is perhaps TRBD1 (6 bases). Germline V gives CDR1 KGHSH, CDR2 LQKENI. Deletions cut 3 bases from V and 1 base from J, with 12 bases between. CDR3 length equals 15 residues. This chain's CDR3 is CASSPQGLGNTEAFF. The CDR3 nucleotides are TGTGCCAGCTCACCTCAGGGGTTGGGGAACACTGAAGCTTTCTTT. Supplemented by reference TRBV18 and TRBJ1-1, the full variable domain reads NAGVMQNPRHLVRRRGQEARLRCSPMKGHSHVYWYRQLPEEGLKFMVYLQKENIIDESGMPKERFSAEFPKEGPSILRIQQVVRGDSAAYFCASSPQGLGNTEAFFGQGTRLTVV.

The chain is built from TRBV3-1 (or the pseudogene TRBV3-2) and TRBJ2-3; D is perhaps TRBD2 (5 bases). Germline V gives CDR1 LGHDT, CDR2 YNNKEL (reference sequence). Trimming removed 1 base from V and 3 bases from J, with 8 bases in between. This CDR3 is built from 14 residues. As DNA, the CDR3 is TGTGCCAGCAGCCAAGGGACTCGGACAGATACGCAGTATTTT. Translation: CASSQGTRTDTQYF.

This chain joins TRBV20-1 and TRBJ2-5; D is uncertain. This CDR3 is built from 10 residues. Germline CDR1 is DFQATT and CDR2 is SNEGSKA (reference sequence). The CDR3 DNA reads TGCAGCGGTTCACAAGAGACCCAGTACTTC. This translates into CSGSQETQYF.

The CDR3 spells CASSDGTAQANYGYTF. The CDR3 nucleotides are TGCGCCAGCAGTGACGGGACAGCTCAAGCTAACTATGGCTACACCTTC. The chain recombines TRBV10-2 with TRBJ1-2, with 7 positions matching TRBD1. After removal of 3 bases from V and 0 bases from J, the junction contained 7 bases not matched to a gene. CDR1 is WSHSY, CDR2 SAAADI, per germline. This CDR3 is 16 amino acids long.

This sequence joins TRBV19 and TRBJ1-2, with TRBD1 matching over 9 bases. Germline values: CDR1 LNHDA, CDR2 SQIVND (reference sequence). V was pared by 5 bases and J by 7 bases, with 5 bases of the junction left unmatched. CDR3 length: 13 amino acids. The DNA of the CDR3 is TGTGCCAGTAGTCCCCGACAGGGGGGTGGCTACACCTTC. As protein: CASSPRQGGGYTF.